These 16 T cell receptor beta chains originate from one sample sequenced in a study of blood T cell repertoires in COVID-19. Assay: immunoSEQ multiplex PCR; the TCRdb copy retains only in-frame clones and omits some. The table records about 220,000 clones, about 88% of them present only once. Sequencing used peripheral blood. The receptor set was obtained from a woman aged 45-60 years with COVID-19, enrolled during active disease.

The chain is built from TRBV7-6 and TRBJ1-5, with 8 nucleotides matching TRBD1. The trim removed 5 bases at V and 6 bases at J, leaving 9 bases unmatched. In germline, CDR1 is SGHVS, CDR2 FNYEAQ. The CDR3 is 15 amino acids. Written as DNA, the CDR3 is TGTGCCAGCAGCCCCCTACAGGGGGGGGGTCAGCCCCAGCATTTT. Its protein is CASSPLQGGGQPQHF. The full variable domain, completed using reference TRBV7-6 and TRBJ1-5, is GAGVSQSPRYKVTKRGQDVALRCDPISGHVSLYWYRQALGQGPEFLTYFNYEAQQDKSGLPNDRFSAERPEGSISTLTIQRTEQRDSAMYRCASSPLQGGGQPQHFGDGTRLSIL.

The genes are TRBV29-1 and TRBJ1-1; maybe TRBD1 (5 bases). CDR1 and CDR2 from the germline V gene are SQVTM and ANQGSEA. V gave up 3 bases and J gave up 0 bases, with 11 bases separating them. The CDR3 runs 14 residues. CDR3 sequence (DNA): TGCAGCGTTGATGAACAGGCCATGAACACTGAAGCTTTCTTT. Residues: CSVDEQAMNTEAFF. The whole variable domain, remainder taken from reference TRBV29-1 and TRBJ1-1, is SAVISQKPSRDICQRGTSLTIQCQVDSQVTMMFWYRQQPGQSLTLIATANQGSEATYESGFVIDKFPISRPNLTFSTLTVSNMSPEDSSIYLCSVDEQAMNTEAFFGQGTRLTVV.

CDR3 amino acids: CASSRPGGYGYTF. CDR3 DNA: TGTGCCAGTAGTAGGCCGGGGGGTTATGGCTACACCTTC. J is TRBJ1-2 and V is TRBV19, with D perhaps TRBD1 (5 bases). CDR1 is LNHDA and CDR2 is SQIVND in the germline V gene (reference sequence). The CDR3 extends over 13 amino acids. The V gene lost 4 bases and the J gene lost 5 bases, with 11 bases spanning the gap.

The chain couples TRBV6-1 to TRBJ2-3, with 7 bases fitting TRBD1. V lost 1 base and J lost 5; bases outside the gene matches: 6. From germline, CDR1 is MNHNS and CDR2 SASEGT. The CDR3 spans 15 residues. For the CDR3, the DNA is TGTGCCAGCAGTGAAGGCCGGACAGGTAGAGATACGCAGTATTTT. The encoded protein is CASSEGRTGRDTQYF.

V and J are TRBV4-1 and TRBJ1-6, with TRBD1 as a possible D gene (5 bases). CDR1 and CDR2 from the germline V gene are MGHRA and YSYEKL. The CDR3 spans 13 residues. Trimming removed 4 bases at V and 7 bases at J, with 8 bases between. CDR3 nucleotide sequence: TGCGCCAGCAGCCGGGGGGTGAATTCACCCCTCCACTTT. It specifies CASSRGVNSPLHF.

The chain links TRBV19 to TRBJ2-7; maybe TRBD1 (5 bases). CDR1 and CDR2 from the germline V gene are LNHDA and SQIVND (reference sequence). V shed 4 bases and J shed 2 bases, with 12 bases lying between them. CDR3 size: 14 residues. This chain's CDR3 is CASSSDSGAYEQYF. The DNA for the CDR3 is TGTGCCAGTAGTAGCGACAGTGGAGCCTACGAGCAGTACTTC.

This clone was recorded many times. The J gene is TRBJ2-7, the V gene TRBV15; 10 bases match TRBD1. The CDR3 is made up of 14 amino acids. The trim removed 7 bases at V and 2 bases at J, leaving 5 bases unmatched. Germline CDR1 reads LNHNV; CDR2 reads YYDKDF (reference sequence). The CDR3 loop is CATTPGQGPYEQYF. The CDR3 bases are TGTGCCACCACCCCGGGACAGGGGCCCTACGAGCAGTACTTC.

The gene calls are TRBV11-1 and TRBJ1-1; weak D call: TRBD1 (5 bases). The CDR3 is 12 residues long. In germline, CDR1 is SGHAT, CDR2 FQDESV (reference sequence). V shed 5 bases and J shed 7 bases, with 11 bases lying between them. CDR3 sequence reads: CASSARTFEAFF. DNA for the CDR3: TGTGCCAGCAGCGCCCGGACATTTGAAGCTTTCTTT.

The chain employs TRBV12-3 or TRBV12-4 and TRBJ2-7; 7 bases map to TRBD1. There are 13 residues in the CDR3. Losses at the gene ends were 3 bases for V and 5 bases for J; bases not matched to a gene: 4. CDR3 nucleotide sequence: TGTGCCAGCAGTTTTGACAGGGACGACGAGCAGTACGTC. Translation gives CASSFDRDDEQYV.

This chain links TRBV19 with TRBJ2-2; possible D gene TRBD1, 6 bases. Trimming took 3 bases from V and 4 from J, leaving 9 bases between them. CDR3 length equals 14 residues. Per the germline V gene, CDR1 is LNHDA and CDR2 is SQIVND (reference sequence). This CDR3 is CASSITGTTGELFF. The DNA of the CDR3 is TGTGCCAGTAGTATTACAGGGACCACCGGGGAGCTGTTTTTT.

The chain employs TRBV29-1 and TRBJ2-5, with D uncertain. V was clipped by 6 bases and J by 5 bases, with 10 bases between them. The CDR3 runs to 11 residues. Germline V lookup: CDR1 SQVTM, CDR2 ANQGSEA. CDR3 DNA sequence: TGCAGCGTCGCCTTCGGGGAGACCCAGTACTTC. Protein: CSVAFGETQYF.

The V call is TRBV19, the J call TRBJ1-4; 12 bases fit TRBD1. Germline CDR1 is LNHDA and CDR2 is SQIVND (reference sequence). Trimming removed 6 bases from V and 7 bases from J; junction bases left unmatched: 12. The CDR3 extends over 17 amino acids. The CDR3 loop reads CASRRGTGGGQVEKLFF. CDR3 nucleotide sequence: TGTGCCAGTAGAAGAGGGACAGGGGGCGGCCAAGTTGAAAAACTGTTTTTT.

This rearrangement joins TRBV30 to TRBJ2-7; TRBD1 aligns across 9 bases. The CDR3 contains 16 residues. CDR1 GTSNPN and CDR2 SVGIG come from the germline V gene (reference sequence). V shed 0 bases and J 0 bases; nucleotides not matched to a gene: 6. CDR3 nucleotides: TGTGCCTGGAGTGTACCTCTGACAGGGGGCTCCTACGAGCAGTACTTC. It translates to CAWSVPLTGGSYEQYF.

CDR3: CASSYRRQTNEQFF. The CDR3 region has the DNA TGTGCCAGCAGTTACCGTAGACAGACCAATGAGCAGTTCTTC. The rearrangement uses TRBV6-2 or TRBV6-3 and TRBJ2-1; D may be TRBD1 (5 bases). Germline V gene lookup returns CDR1 MNHEY and CDR2 SVGEGT. Between the trimmed V and J ends, which lost 2 bases and 6 bases, there was a span of 11 bases. CDR3 length: 14 residues.

The rearrangement joins TRBV5-1 to TRBJ2-1; unclear D gene. Between the trimmed V and J ends, which lost 0 bases and 3 bases, there was a span of 10 bases. The CDR3 is 15 residues long. CDR1 SGHRS and CDR2 YFSETQ come from the germline V gene. The CDR3 spells CASSLEAAGYNEQFF. CDR3 nucleotides: TGCGCCAGCAGCTTGGAGGCTGCAGGCTACAATGAGCAGTTCTTC.

This chain connects TRBV11-2 to TRBJ2-5; a weak D match, TRBD2 (6 bases). The CDR3 is 17 residues long. Trimming shortened V by 5 bases and J by 1 base, and 20 bases separated the two germline ends. Per germline, CDR1 SGHAT and CDR2 FQNNGV. The CDR3 spells CASSPSFTREPQETQYF. In DNA form, the CDR3 reads TGTGCCAGCAGCCCATCTTTCACGCGGGAACCCCAAGAGACCCAGTACTTC.